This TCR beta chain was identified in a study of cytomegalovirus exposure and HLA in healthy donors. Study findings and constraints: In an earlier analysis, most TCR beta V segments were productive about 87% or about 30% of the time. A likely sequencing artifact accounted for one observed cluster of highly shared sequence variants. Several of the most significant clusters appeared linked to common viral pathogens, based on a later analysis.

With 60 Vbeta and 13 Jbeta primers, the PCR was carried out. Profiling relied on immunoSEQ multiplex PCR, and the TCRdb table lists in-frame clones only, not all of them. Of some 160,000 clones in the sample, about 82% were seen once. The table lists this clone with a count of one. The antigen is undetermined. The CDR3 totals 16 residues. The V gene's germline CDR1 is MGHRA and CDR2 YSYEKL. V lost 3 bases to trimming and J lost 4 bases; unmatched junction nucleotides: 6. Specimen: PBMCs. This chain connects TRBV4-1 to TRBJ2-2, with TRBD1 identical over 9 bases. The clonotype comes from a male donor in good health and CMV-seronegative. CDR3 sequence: CASSQLPGQGTGELFF. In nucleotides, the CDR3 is TGCGCCAGCAGCCAGCTACCGGGACAGGGCACCGGGGAGCTGTTTTTT.